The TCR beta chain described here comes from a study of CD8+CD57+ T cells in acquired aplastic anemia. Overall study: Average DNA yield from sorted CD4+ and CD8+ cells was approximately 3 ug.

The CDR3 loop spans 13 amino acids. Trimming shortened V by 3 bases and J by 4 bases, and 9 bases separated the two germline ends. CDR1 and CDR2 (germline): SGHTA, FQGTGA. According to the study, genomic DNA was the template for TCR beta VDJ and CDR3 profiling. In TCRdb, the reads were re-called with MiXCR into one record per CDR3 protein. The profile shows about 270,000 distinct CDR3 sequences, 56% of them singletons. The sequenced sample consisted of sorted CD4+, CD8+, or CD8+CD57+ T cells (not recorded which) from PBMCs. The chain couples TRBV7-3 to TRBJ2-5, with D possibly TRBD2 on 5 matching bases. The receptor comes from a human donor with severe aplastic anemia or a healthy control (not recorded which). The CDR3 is CASSFEGRETQYF. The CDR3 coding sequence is TGTGCCAGCAGCTTCGAGGGTCGAGAGACCCAGTACTTC.